This T cell receptor beta chain was recorded in a study of cytomegalovirus exposure and HLA in healthy donors. The wider study: Researchers found that approximately 77% of some 400 genotyped donors fell within the Caucasian-associated ancestry cluster.

The V gene lost 6 bases and the J gene lost 0 bases, with 11 bases spanning the gap. The CDR3 extends over 14 amino acids. Germline V gene sequence: CDR1 MNHNY, CDR2 SVGAGI (reference sequence). This clone was counted only a few times. The study ran its PCR with 60 Vbeta and 13 Jbeta primers. Here immunoSEQ multiplex PCR was the method, and the copy in TCRdb shows in-frame clones only, minus some. The sample records 75,000 to 90,000 clones, roughly 80% being singletons. This sequence originates from a human donor in good health. Sequencing was done on a sample of PBMCs. The gene calls are TRBV6-6 and TRBJ1-2; no reliable D call. The CDR3: CASSSEVSNYGYTF. CDR3 sequence (DNA): TGTGCCAGCAGCTCAGAGGTATCTAACTATGGCTACACCTTC.